The clone carrying this TCR beta chain was found a few times. This sample was included in a study of molecular identifiers for immune sequencing clone quantification. TCRdb passed the PCR reads through MiXCR, listing each CDR3 protein once. Of 70,000 to 95,000 distinct CDR3 sequences listed, 15% to 20% are singletons. Germline CDR1 is LNHNV and CDR2 is YYDKDF (reference sequence). J gave up 2 bases and V 4 bases, and 6 bases lay outside the gene matches. This CDR3 is 15 amino acids long. This chain joins TRBV15 and TRBJ2-7, with TRBD1 matching 9 bases. This receptor was obtained from a human donor in good health. Some libraries in this study had Jurkat cell RNA spiked in. The source material was naive CD8+ T cells from blood, with Jurkat cell RNA spiked in. Documented subset: FACS-sorted CD8+CD4-CCR7+CD45RA+ naive T cells. The CDR3 here is CATSIDRGSTYEQYF. The CDR3 DNA sequence: TGTGCCACCAGCATAGACAGGGGGAGCACCTACGAGCAGTACTTC. Together with reference TRBV15 and TRBJ2-7, the CDR3 gives the full variable domain: DAMVIQNPRYQVTQFGKPVTLSCSQTLNHNVMYWYQQKSSQAPKLLFHYYDKDFNNEADTPDNFQSRRPNTSFCFLDIRSPGLGDTAMYLCATSIDRGSTYEQYFGPGTRLTVT.